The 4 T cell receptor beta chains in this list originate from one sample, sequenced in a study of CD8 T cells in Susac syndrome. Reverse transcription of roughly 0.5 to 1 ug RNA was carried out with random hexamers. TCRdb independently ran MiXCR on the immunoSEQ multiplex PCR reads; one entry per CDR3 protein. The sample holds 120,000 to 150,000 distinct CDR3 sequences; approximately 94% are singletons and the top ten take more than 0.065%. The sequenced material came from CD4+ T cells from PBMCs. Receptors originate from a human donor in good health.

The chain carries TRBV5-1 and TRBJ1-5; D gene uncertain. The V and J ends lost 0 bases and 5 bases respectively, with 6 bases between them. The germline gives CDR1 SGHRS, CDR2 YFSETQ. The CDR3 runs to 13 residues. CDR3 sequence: CASSLERDQPQHF. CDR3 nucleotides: TGCGCCAGCAGCTTGGAAAGGGATCAGCCCCAGCATTTT.

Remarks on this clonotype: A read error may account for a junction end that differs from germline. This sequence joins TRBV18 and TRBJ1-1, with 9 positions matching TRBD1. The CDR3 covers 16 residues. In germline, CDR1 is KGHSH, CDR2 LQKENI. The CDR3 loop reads CASSPWTGARDTEVFF. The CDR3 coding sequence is TGTGCCAGCTCACCCTGGACAGGGGCGAGGGACACTGAAGTTTTCTTT.

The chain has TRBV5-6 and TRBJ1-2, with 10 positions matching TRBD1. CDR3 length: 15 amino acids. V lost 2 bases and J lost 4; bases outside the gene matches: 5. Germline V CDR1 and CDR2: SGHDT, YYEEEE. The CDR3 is CASSFSWDRGYGYTF. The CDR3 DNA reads TGTGCCAGCAGCTTTTCCTGGGACAGGGGCTATGGCTACACCTTC.

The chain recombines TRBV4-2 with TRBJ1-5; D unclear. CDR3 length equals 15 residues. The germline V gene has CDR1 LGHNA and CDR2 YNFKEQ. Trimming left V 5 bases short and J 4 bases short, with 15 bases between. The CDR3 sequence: CASSSSEDFNQPQHF. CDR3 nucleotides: TGTGCCAGCAGCTCCTCGGAGGATTTTAATCAGCCCCAGCATTTT.